These 24 T cell receptor beta chains share one sample of origin, sequenced in a study of T cells in Graves' hyperthyroidism and ophthalmopathy. There were TCR beta CDR3 regions amplified from RNA transcripts. First-round RT-PCR with HTBI primers amplified the TCR CDR3 region. TCRdb re-analysed the multiplex PCR reads in MiXCR, keeping a single row per CDR3 protein. The sample has roughly 500,000 distinct CDR3 sequences, just over 45% seen once. Sequenced sample: peripheral blood or thyroid tissue (not recorded which). These receptors all stem from an adult woman with Graves' disease, either hyperthyroidism or ophthalmopathy (not recorded which).

V is TRBV10-1 and J is TRBJ1-2; a weak D match, TRBD1 (6 bases). The germline V gene has CDR1 WNHNN and CDR2 SYGVQD (reference sequence). This CDR3 spans 16 amino acids. V lost 9 bases and J 5 bases, leaving 25 bases between the germline ends. CDR3 sequence reads: CARHRRFRGPAYGYTF. The CDR3 coding sequence is TGCGCCAGACACAGACGGTTCAGGGGCCCAGCATATGGCTACACCTTC.

The CDR3 nucleotides are TGCAGTGCTAGAGAGATGGGGGCAGCAACCGGAAACACCATATATTTT. Protein sequence: CSAREMGAATGNTIYF. This rearrangement joins TRBV20-1 to TRBJ1-3; the D gene is possibly TRBD1 (6 bases). Germline lookup yields CDR1 DFQATT and CDR2 SNEGSKA (reference sequence). The length of the CDR3 is 16 residues. V dropped 0 bases and J dropped 4 bases, with 16 bases sitting between them.

This clonotype was recorded many times. The chain employs TRBV7-3 and TRBJ2-2, with a tentative D call TRBD1 (5 bases). CDR3 length: 16 residues. V dropped 2 bases and J dropped 1 base, with 11 bases sitting between them. Germline V gene sequence: CDR1 SGHTA, CDR2 FQGTGA. The CDR3 DNA is TGTGCCAGCAGCTTAGGTTCCAGGGAGAACACCGGGGAGCTGTTTTTT. It encodes CASSLGSRENTGELFF. The full variable domain, with the rest looked up from reference TRBV7-3 and TRBJ2-2, is GAGVSQTPSNKVTEKGKYVELRCDPISGHTALYWYRQSLGQGPEFLIYFQGTGAADDSGLPNDRFFAVRPEGSVSTLKIQRTERGDSAVYLCASSLGSRENTGELFFGEGSRLTVL.

The gene calls are TRBV7-2 and TRBJ2-5; no firm D call. Trimming stripped 5 bases from V and 5 bases from J, with 18 bases between. The CDR3 is made up of 15 amino acids. From germline, CDR1 is SGHTA and CDR2 FQGNSA. The CDR3 DNA is TGTGCCAGCAGCCCCAGTACGCGTCCATCGGAGACCCAGTACTTC. Its translation: CASSPSTRPSETQYF. Full variable domain (rest looked up from reference TRBV7-2 and TRBJ2-5): GAGVSQSPSNKVTEKGKDVELRCDPISGHTALYWYRQSLGQGLEFLIYFQGNSAPDKSGLPSDRFSAERTGGSVSTLTIQRTQQEDSAVYLCASSPSTRPSETQYFGPGTRLLVL.

This clonotype turned up a few times. V is TRBV6-4 and J is TRBJ1-1; possibly TRBD1 for D (5 bases). CDR1 and CDR2 (germline): MRHNA, SNTAGT. The CDR3 has 15 amino acids. Trimming cost V 8 bases and J 4 bases, with 20 bases left between them. The CDR3 spells CASRAPGGVGTEAFF. The CDR3 region has the DNA TGTGCCAGCCGCGCTCCGGGAGGGGTGGGCACTGAAGCTTTCTTT.

This clonotype was picked up one time. The gene calls are TRBV5-1 and TRBJ1-4; D not resolved. The CDR3 sequence is 16 residues long. V lost 3 bases to trimming and J lost 6 bases, with 18 bases between them. Germline V gives CDR1 SGHRS, CDR2 YFSETQ. The CDR3: CASSSTPGRKYEKLFF. In DNA form, the CDR3 reads TGCGCCAGCAGCTCGACGCCCGGACGGAAATATGAAAAACTGTTTTTT.

The table lists this clonotype with many counts. The V and J genes are TRBV6-5 and TRBJ1-5; D may be TRBD1 (6 bases). The CDR3 runs to 14 residues. V lost 0 bases and J lost 6, with 9 bases in between. CDR1 is MNHEY, CDR2 SVGAGI, per germline. This CDR3 reads CASSYSQGFQPQHF. CDR3 in DNA: TGTGCCAGCAGTTACTCTCAGGGGTTTCAGCCCCAGCATTTT.

In its sample, this clonotype was seen many times. J is TRBJ1-4 and V is TRBV20-1; TRBD1 might be the D (6 bases). CDR3 size: 13 residues. Trimming stripped 6 bases from V and 1 base from J, with 9 bases between. CDR1 is DFQATT and CDR2 is SNEGSKA in the germline V gene (reference sequence). The CDR3 DNA follows: TGCAGTGCCCTACAGGGAACTAATGAAAAACTGTTTTTT. This sequence encodes CSALQGTNEKLFF.

This clonotype was found many times. Written as DNA, the CDR3 is TGCGCCAGCAGCTTGGACGCGGGAGCTAACTATGGCTACACCTTC. It yields the protein CASSLDAGANYGYTF. The gene calls are TRBV5-1 and TRBJ1-2; no reliable D call. Trimming removed 0 bases from V and 0 bases from J, with 9 bases in between. The CDR3 runs to 15 residues. Per the germline V gene, CDR1 is SGHRS and CDR2 is YFSETQ.

This clonotype was recorded a few times. V gene TRBV27 combines with J gene TRBJ2-5; TRBD2 aligns across 9 bases. The V gene end was trimmed by 6 bases and the J gene end by 7 bases; junction bases not matched to a gene: 15. CDR3 length: 16 residues. CDR1 is MNHEY and CDR2 is SMNVEV in the germline V gene (reference sequence). This CDR3 reads CASSLGTLAGVGTQYF. In DNA form, the CDR3 reads TGTGCCAGCAGCTTGGGGACCTTAGCGGGAGTGGGGACCCAGTACTTC.

The CDR3 coding sequence is TGTGCCATCAGTGATTCGGACAGGGCGATTGTTGAAGCTTTCTTT. Translation: CAISDSDRAIVEAFF. This chain connects TRBV10-3 to TRBJ1-1, with 8 bases matching TRBD1. The CDR3 runs to 15 residues. From germline, CDR1 is ENHRY and CDR2 SYGVKD. With 3 bases clipped from V and 7 bases from J, the junction kept 10 bases outside the gene matches.

In DNA, the CDR3 is TGCAGCGTTCGAAAGCGGGAGCGGGGTGAGACCCAGTACTTC. Protein sequence: CSVRKRERGETQYF. The chain recombines TRBV29-1 with TRBJ2-5; 8 bases are a match to TRBD2. Per germline, CDR1 SQVTM and CDR2 ANQGSEA. The J segment lost 5 bases and the V segment lost 5 bases, leaving 10 bases of the junction unmatched. The CDR3 has 14 residues.

The chain uses TRBV19 and TRBJ2-1; D possibly matches TRBD1 or TRBD2 (5 bases each). The CDR3 covers 14 residues. Trimming pared 11 bases from V and 2 bases from J, leaving 16 bases between. Germline CDR1 and CDR2: LNHDA and SQIVND (reference sequence). CDR3 amino acids: CAATGGGPYNEQFF. The CDR3 region has the DNA TGTGCCGCCACGGGTGGGGGTCCCTACAATGAGCAGTTCTTC.

V and J are TRBV2 and TRBJ1-1; no reliable D call. The V gene's germline CDR1 is SNHLY and CDR2 FYNNEI. Trimming removed 7 bases at V and 6 bases at J, with 9 bases between. The CDR3 spans 11 residues. The chain's CDR3 is CASMLGPEAFF. For the CDR3, the DNA is TGTGCCAGCATGCTGGGTCCTGAAGCTTTCTTT.

This clonotype was observed at least ten times. This chain links TRBV4-1 with TRBJ1-5; D is uncertain. There are 14 residues in the CDR3. Between the trimmed V and J ends, which lost 1 base and 5 bases, there was a span of 9 bases. In germline, CDR1 is MGHRA, CDR2 YSYEKL. CDR3 nucleotide sequence: TGCGCCAGCAGCCAAGTGAAGGACGATCAGCCCCAGCATTTT. This gives the protein CASSQVKDDQPQHF.

V and J are TRBV7-6 and TRBJ2-5; D gene unclear. V was cut by 1 base and J by 5 bases, with 8 bases left in between. Germline assignment: CDR1 SGHVS and CDR2 FNYEAQ. This CDR3 comprises 13 residues. The CDR3 DNA reads as TGTGCCAGCAGCTTAGGGAGTCCGGAGACCCAGTACTTC. Translated, it gives CASSLGSPETQYF.

This clonotype was detected ten times or more. The chain employs TRBV24-1 and TRBJ2-2; D is unclear. V lost 1 base, J lost 6 bases, and 8 bases lay in between. The CDR3 sequence is 14 residues long. The germline gives CDR1 KGHDR, CDR2 SFDVKD. The CDR3 spells CATSDFGASGELFF. The CDR3 region has the DNA TGTGCCACCAGTGATTTCGGCGCGTCCGGGGAGCTGTTTTTT.

The CDR3 is CSAREWNRAGTEAFF. The DNA for the CDR3 is TGCAGTGCTAGAGAGTGGAACAGGGCCGGCACTGAAGCTTTCTTT. The chain links TRBV20-1 to TRBJ1-1, with D perhaps TRBD1 (6 bases). V gave up 0 bases and J gave up 4 bases, with 15 bases separating them. Germline-derived CDR1 and CDR2 are DFQATT and SNEGSKA (reference sequence). This CDR3 has 15 residues.

A few counts support this clonotype. No conserved phenylalanine or tryptophan ends this CDR3, so it is likely a read error. This sequence joins TRBV4-1 and TRBJ1-5; tentatively, D is TRBD1 (5 bases). V was cut by 0 bases and J by 6 bases, with 12 bases left in between. This CDR3 contains 15 residues. Germline CDR1 MGHRA, CDR2 YSYEKL. CDR3 loop: CASSQEERGGQPQHL. The CDR3 bases are TGCGCCAGCAGCCAAGAGGAAAGGGGCGGTCAGCCCCAGCATCTT.

The rearrangement joins TRBV12-3 or TRBV12-4 to TRBJ1-5; D ambiguous. This CDR3 is 13 amino acids long. V lost 6 bases, J lost 1 base, and 7 bases lay in between. The CDR3 loop reads CASSGLSNQPQHF. The CDR3, as DNA: TGTGCCAGCAGCGGGTTGAGCAATCAGCCCCAGCATTTT.

The table lists this clonotype with a few counts. A clone one base away is much larger, so this may be a read error. The DNA of the CDR3 is TGTGCCAGCAGCCGGCCCCGGGCTAGTACCTACGAGCAGTACTTC. It is translated as CASSRPRASTYEQYF. This chain uses TRBV11-2 with TRBJ2-7; D is undetermined. The CDR3 extends over 15 amino acids. Between the trimmed V and J ends, which lost 5 bases and 2 bases, there was a span of 16 bases. Germline CDR1 and CDR2: SGHAT and FQNNGV. Supplemented by reference TRBV11-2 and TRBJ2-7, the full variable domain reads EAGVAQSPRYKIIEKRQSVAFWCNPISGHATLYWYQQILGQGPKLLIQFQNNGVVDDSQLPKDRFSAERLKGVDSTLKIQPAKLEDSAVYLCASSRPRASTYEQYFGPGTRLTVT.

V is TRBV7-2 and J is TRBJ2-2, with 13 bases identical to TRBD2. Unmatched junction bases numbered 8, after V lost 1 base and J lost 6 bases. In germline, CDR1 is SGHTA, CDR2 FQGNSA. This CDR3 is 18 amino acids long. The chain's CDR3 is CASSLGRVLAGGPGELFF. The CDR3 DNA follows: TGTGCCAGCAGCTTAGGGAGAGTACTAGCGGGAGGGCCCGGGGAGCTGTTTTTT. Filled out from reference TRBV7-2 and TRBJ2-2, the complete variable domain reads GAGVSQSPSNKVTEKGKDVELRCDPISGHTALYWYRQSLGQGLEFLIYFQGNSAPDKSGLPSDRFSAERTGGSVSTLTIQRTQQEDSAVYLCASSLGRVLAGGPGELFFGEGSRLTVL.

The chain couples TRBV11-2 to TRBJ2-5, with D perhaps TRBD1 (7 bases). Deletions cut 11 bases from V and 6 bases from J, with 22 bases between. This CDR3 contains 14 residues. Germline CDR1 reads SGHAT; CDR2 reads FQNNGV. The CDR3 bases are TGTGCCTCTCGGCCAGGGGGGCCTCCGAAGACCCAGTACTTC. This codes for CASRPGGPPKTQYF. Full variable domain (rest looked up from reference TRBV11-2 and TRBJ2-5): EAGVAQSPRYKIIEKRQSVAFWCNPISGHATLYWYQQILGQGPKLLIQFQNNGVVDDSQLPKDRFSAERLKGVDSTLKIQPAKLEDSAVYLCASRPGGPPKTQYFGPGTRLLVL.

This clonotype was detected ten times or more. The gene calls are TRBV11-2 and TRBJ2-7, with D possibly being TRBD1 (5 bases). V lost 0 bases to trimming and J lost 4 bases, with 19 bases between them. CDR1 is SGHAT and CDR2 is FQNNGV in the germline V gene. The CDR3 loop spans 17 amino acids. Written as DNA, the CDR3 is TGTGCCAGCAGCTTAGATTATTCCCCCGCAGGGCGGTACGAGCAGTACTTC. This translates into CASSLDYSPAGRYEQYF.